A single sample is the source of the 30 T cell receptor beta chains below, sequenced in a study of T cell clonality in common variable immunodeficiency. Study-level points and caveats: Common variable immunodeficiency TCR beta sequences reportedly had fewer deletions and N-nucleotide insertions.

For these receptors, no antigen is known. Libraries were prepared by immunoSEQ multiplex PCR; TCRdb keeps only in-frame clonotypes and omits some of them. Sampling found about 42,000 clones, none seen once. Sequencing was carried out using peripheral blood mononuclear cells. All receptors come from a human donor with common variable immunodeficiency.

This clone was seen a few times. The sequence runs out 3 residues before the end of the CDR3; the remainder is reconstructed from the germline J gene. V is TRBV6-2 or TRBV6-3 and J is TRBJ2-1, with D tentatively TRBD1 (6 bases). The germline gives CDR1 MNHEY, CDR2 SVGEGT. V was pared by 2 bases and J by 2 bases, with 13 bases between. The CDR3 extends over 16 amino acids. The DNA read from the CDR3 is TGTGCCAGCAGTTACGTGGGGCAGGGGCCCTACAATGAG. It encodes CASSYVGQGPYNE. The entire CDR3 protein reads CASSYVGQGPYNEQFF.

There are many counts of this clone. The read falls 3 residues short of the CDR3 end, and the missing part is taken from the germline J gene. V usage is TRBV5-1 and J usage is TRBJ1-1; possibly TRBD1 for D (5 bases). In germline, CDR1 is SGHRS, CDR2 YFSETQ. With 4 bases removed from V and 1 base from J, the gap between germline ends came to 14 bases. The CDR3 loop spans 15 amino acids. The CDR3 DNA, read in part, is TGCGCCAGCAGCCAGGGAGTCAGGAGGAACACTGAA. Residues: CASSQGVRRNTE. In full, the CDR3 reads CASSQGVRRNTEAFF.

Of note for this clone: The read ends 3 residues shy of where the CDR3 ends; the end is completed using the germline J gene. J is TRBJ2-7 and V is TRBV2, with 13 bases aligning to TRBD2. The CDR3 contains 16 residues. V shed 7 bases, J shed 6 bases, and the junction held 12 bases outside the gene matches. Germline V gene lookup returns CDR1 SNHLY and CDR2 FYNNEI. CDR3 in amino acids: CASTTGWTSGSSEQYF. The part of the CDR3 DNA that was read is TGTGCCAGCACCACCGGCTGGACTAGCGGGAGTAGCGAG.

A word on this clone: The read gets to within 3 residues of the CDR3 end, and the germline J gene fills in the rest. V usage is TRBV6-2 or TRBV6-3 and J usage is TRBJ2-5; D unclear. Trimming removed 0 bases from V and 7 bases from J, with 9 bases in between. This CDR3 has 13 residues. The V gene's germline CDR1 is MNHEY and CDR2 SVGEGT. The sequenced part of the CDR3 DNA is TGTGCCAGCAGTTACTCAGAAACGGGGACC. It specifies CASSYSETGT. The whole CDR3 protein is CASSYSETGTQYF.

Note on this clone: This may come from a read error, since a much larger clone is one base off. The CDR3 end is not reached by the read, which stops 3 residues before it; the germline J gene fills it in. V gene TRBV19 combines with J gene TRBJ1-5, with TRBD1 as a possible D gene (5 bases). Germline V CDR1 and CDR2: LNHDA, SQIVND (reference sequence). The CDR3 consists of 13 residues. The V end was cut by 7 bases, the J end by 3 bases, with 10 bases between. The sequenced part of the CDR3 DNA is TGTGCCAGTAATTGCAGGGACAATCAGCCC. Residues: CASNCRDNQP. The entire CDR3 protein reads CASNCRDNQPQHF.

Points on this clone: The read ends 3 residues before the CDR3 terminus; that terminus is restored from the germline J gene. The chain recombines TRBV5-6 with TRBJ2-7; the match to TRBD1 covers 7 bases. Trimming removed 4 bases from V and 5 bases from J; junction bases left unmatched: 9. CDR3 length equals 14 residues. Germline CDR1 is SGHDT and CDR2 is YYEEEE. The sequenced CDR3 bases are TGTGCCAGCAGCCCGGAGGCAGGGGGAGACGAG. Translation: CASSPEAGGDE. The full CDR3 protein reads CASSPEAGGDEQYF.

As regards this clone: The read gets to within 3 residues of the CDR3 end, and the germline J gene fills in the rest. V is TRBV7-8 and J is TRBJ1-6, with TRBD1 as a possible D gene (6 bases). Trimming took off 2 bases at V and 6 bases at J, with 8 bases between the two ends. The CDR3 extends over 14 amino acids. Germline V gives CDR1 SGHVS, CDR2 FQNEAQ. CDR3 region: CASSLTRGNSPLHF. The DNA read from the CDR3 is TGTGCCAGCAGCTTAACCAGGGGTAATTCACCC.

This clone has a handful of counts. The CDR3 is cut off 3 residues early in the read; its end comes from the germline J gene. The chain is built from TRBV11-3 and TRBJ2-2; D is unclear. The CDR3 has 14 amino acids. CDR1 is SGHNT and CDR2 is YENEEA in the germline V gene. The V end lost 5 bases, the J end lost 6 bases, and 13 bases lay between the germline ends. The CDR3 bases that were read are TGTGCCAGCAGCCCCTACAGCACCCCCGGGGAG. Protein sequence: CASSPYSTPGE. The CDR3 as a whole reads CASSPYSTPGELFF.

The table lists this clone with many counts. The observed sequence ends 3 residues before the CDR3 terminus, with the missing tail filled in from the germline J gene. This rearrangement joins TRBV20-1 to TRBJ2-3; either TRBD1 or TRBD2 may fit D (5 bases each). Trimming pared 3 bases from V and 4 bases from J, leaving 8 bases between. Germline values: CDR1 DFQATT, CDR2 SNEGSKA (reference sequence). The CDR3 has 12 amino acids. CDR3 in amino acids: CSASRGADTQYF. CDR3 DNA, as far as it was read: TGCAGTGCTAGTAGAGGGGCAGATACG.

Points on this clone: The read terminates 3 residues before the CDR3 end, so the remaining end is supplied by the germline J gene. The gene calls are TRBV7-2 and TRBJ2-3, with D tentatively TRBD2 (6 bases). This CDR3 contains 14 residues. The V end was cut by 5 bases, the J end by 2 bases, with 11 bases between. Per the germline V gene, CDR1 is SGHTA and CDR2 is FQGNSA. This CDR3 reads CASSPGLLTDTQYF. The CDR3 DNA, read in part, is TGTGCCAGCAGCCCGGGACTGCTCACAGATACG.

This clone was picked up a small number of times. The CDR3 end falls 3 residues outside the read, so it is completed with the germline J gene. The rearrangement joins TRBV19 to TRBJ1-1, with TRBD1 as a possible D gene (6 bases). This CDR3 spans 15 amino acids. Trimming removed 5 bases from V and 1 base from J, with 14 bases in between. Germline loops: CDR1 LNHDA, CDR2 SQIVND (reference sequence). CDR3 DNA, as far as it was read: TGTGCCAGTAGTCCACCGGGGACACCGAACACTGAA. Its translation: CASSPPGTPNTE. The entire CDR3 protein is CASSPPGTPNTEAFF.

As to this clone: The read finishes 3 residues shy of the CDR3 end, and the germline J gene is used to complete it. The chain couples TRBV19 to TRBJ1-1; D ambiguous. This CDR3 has 13 residues. The V end lost 2 bases, the J end lost 4 bases, and 8 bases lay between the germline ends. Germline V gene sequence: CDR1 LNHDA, CDR2 SQIVND (reference sequence). The DNA read from the CDR3 is TGTGCCAGTAGTATACAGAGAGGCACTGAA. This translates into CASSIQRGTE. Given in full, the CDR3 is CASSIQRGTEAFF.

This clone was observed a handful of times. The missing CDR3 end, 3 residues past where the read stops, is filled in from the germline J gene. The gene calls are TRBV7-2 and TRBJ2-5; possible D gene TRBD1, 5 bases. The germline V gene encodes CDR1 SGHTA and CDR2 FQGNSA. Trimming pared 0 bases from V and 3 bases from J, leaving 20 bases between. The CDR3 runs 18 residues. The DNA read from the CDR3 is TGTGCCAGCAGCTTAGCGCAGGGCACTTGGGGCCCTAAAGAGACC. It specifies CASSLAQGTWGPKET. The entire CDR3 protein is CASSLAQGTWGPKETQYF.

This clone was recorded at least ten times. From the germline J gene comes the end of the CDR3, since the read stops 3 residues before it. The chain is built from TRBV6-2 or TRBV6-3 and TRBJ2-3; TRBD2 is a possible D gene (6 bases). CDR3 length: 15 residues. Germline V gives CDR1 MNHEY, CDR2 SVGEGT. V was shortened by 5 bases and J by 1 base, with 13 bases between the two germline ends. The CDR3 here is CASSRTQRGTDTQYF. The sequenced CDR3 bases are TGTGCCAGCAGTAGGACGCAGCGGGGCACAGATACG.

This clone has at least ten counts. The read stops 3 residues short of the end of the CDR3; the missing end is completed from the germline J gene. The chain is built from TRBV6-2 or TRBV6-3 and TRBJ2-2; 8 nucleotides align to TRBD1. CDR3 length equals 13 residues. The trim removed 6 bases at V and 6 bases at J, leaving 3 bases unmatched. Looked up from germline, CDR1 is MNHEY and CDR2 is SVGEGT. CDR3 in amino acids: CASREQGAGELFF. Incomplete CDR3 DNA: TGTGCCAGCAGGGAACAGGGGGCCGGGGAG.

This clone was found many times. The CDR3 is cut off 3 residues early in the read; its end comes from the germline J gene. V and J are TRBV30 and TRBJ1-1; D might be TRBD1 (6 bases). Germline V gene lookup returns CDR1 GTSNPN and CDR2 SVGIG (reference sequence). The CDR3 is 12 residues long. V lost 2 bases and J 5 bases, leaving 9 bases between the germline ends. The DNA read from the CDR3 is TGTGCCTGGAGTAACCAGGGGACTGAA. Protein: CAWSNQGTE. In full, the CDR3 is CAWSNQGTEAFF.

This clone appeared many times. The missing CDR3 end, 3 residues past where the read stops, is filled in from the germline J gene. This chain uses TRBV30 with TRBJ1-5; D unresolved. V was clipped by 3 bases and J by 6 bases, with 9 bases between them. The CDR3 is 12 amino acids. CDR1 is GTSNPN, CDR2 SVGIG, per germline (reference sequence). The CDR3 DNA, read in part, is TGTGCCTGGAGCGGTAGTACTCAGCCC. Translation gives CAWSGSTQP. The full CDR3 protein is CAWSGSTQPQHF.

This clone has at least ten counts. Read coverage stops 3 residues before the CDR3 terminus; the germline J gene supplies the remainder. V is TRBV2 and J is TRBJ2-7, with TRBD2 identical over 7 bases. Germline assignment: CDR1 SNHLY and CDR2 FYNNEI. V dropped 6 bases and J dropped 3; count of bases not matched to a gene: 14. This CDR3 has 16 residues. The CDR3 protein is CASRTLAEGFGYEQYF. The CDR3 DNA, read in part, is TGTGCCAGCAGAACCCTAGCGGAGGGGTTTGGCTACGAG.

At least ten counts were recorded for this clone. The missing CDR3 end, 3 residues past where the read stops, is filled in from the germline J gene. This chain joins TRBV2 and TRBJ2-5, with 8 bases identical to TRBD2. After removal of 6 bases from V and 5 bases from J, the junction contained 8 bases not matched to a gene. CDR3 length: 14 amino acids. Germline V gene lookup returns CDR1 SNHLY and CDR2 FYNNEI. CDR3 sequence: CASSAGTRRETQYF. CDR3 bases read: TGTGCCAGCAGCGCCGGGACTAGACGGGAGACC.

Concerning this clone itself: The CDR3 end lies 3 residues beyond the end of the read and is filled in from the germline J gene. The chain recombines TRBV11-2 with TRBJ2-7; no firm D call. The CDR3 is 12 residues long. V was pared by 7 bases and J by 3 bases, with 10 bases between. Germline CDR1 and CDR2: SGHAT and FQNNGV. The CDR3 sequence is CASTTEVYEQYF. The CDR3 bases that were read are TGTGCCAGCACGACTGAGGTCTACGAG.

On this clone: The read finishes 3 residues shy of the CDR3 end, and the germline J gene is used to complete it. V gene TRBV19 combines with J gene TRBJ1-1; the D is unclear. The CDR3 covers 15 residues. The germline V and J ends were trimmed by 0 bases and 4 bases, with 12 bases remaining between them. Germline V lookup: CDR1 LNHDA, CDR2 SQIVND (reference sequence). Incomplete CDR3 DNA: TGTGCCAGTAGTATAGACGGCAGGTCGAGCACTGAA. Translation: CASSIDGRSSTE. The CDR3 reads in full as CASSIDGRSSTEAFF.

Ten or more counts support this clone. The read ends 3 residues shy of where the CDR3 ends; the end is completed using the germline J gene. The chain has TRBV5-1 and TRBJ2-1, with D perhaps matching TRBD2 (6 bases). The CDR3 is 14 amino acids. Germline V gene lookup returns CDR1 SGHRS and CDR2 YFSETQ. V was cut by 0 bases and J by 3 bases, with 7 bases left in between. CDR3 DNA (partial): TGCGCCAGCAGCTTGGGCGGGGACTACAATGAG. Translation: CASSLGGDYNE. The complete CDR3 protein is CASSLGGDYNEQFF.

This clone was counted between two and nine times. An end of the junction differs from the germline gene, which may be a read error. From the germline J gene comes the end of the CDR3, since the read stops 3 residues before it. The chain uses TRBV7-7 and TRBJ2-2, with 7 bases identical to TRBD1. This CDR3 comprises 15 residues. Per germline, CDR1 SSHAT and CDR2 FNYEAQ (reference sequence). Incomplete CDR3 DNA: TGTGCTAGCAGCTCCGACAGGGCGGTCACCGGGGAG. Translating it yields CASSSDRAVTGE. The entire CDR3 protein is CASSSDRAVTGELFF. The whole variable domain, remainder taken from reference TRBV7-7 and TRBJ2-2, is GAGVSQSPRYKVTKRGQDVTLRCDPISSHATLYWYQQALGQGPEFLTYFNYEAQPDKSGLPSDRFSAERPEGSISTLTIQRTEQRDSAMYRCASSSDRAVTGELFFGEGSRLTVL.

This clone has more than one count but fewer than ten. Sequencing ends 3 residues short of the CDR3 end; the germline J gene provides the rest. This sequence joins TRBV10-3 and TRBJ2-1, with TRBD1 matching over 8 bases. Germline trimming cut 6 bases from V and 5 bases from J; bases unmatched to any gene: 6. Germline assignment: CDR1 ENHRY and CDR2 SYGVKD. This CDR3 comprises 14 residues. CDR3 bases read: TGTGCCATCAGGGGGGACAGGTTCAACAATGAG. This translates into CAIRGDRFNNE. The CDR3 reads in full as CAIRGDRFNNEQFF.

This clone was picked up many times. The read ends 3 residues before the CDR3 terminus; that terminus is restored from the germline J gene. The genes are TRBV2 and TRBJ1-5; D is unclear. CDR1 is SNHLY and CDR2 is FYNNEI in the germline V gene. The CDR3 has 15 amino acids. The ends were cut back, 3 bases at V and 3 bases at J, with 12 bases in the middle. This CDR3 reads CASSDSLTANQPQHF. The sequenced CDR3 bases are TGTGCCAGCAGTGACTCTCTTACTGCCAATCAGCCC.

This clone was detected many times. Read coverage stops 3 residues before the CDR3 terminus; the germline J gene supplies the remainder. V and J are TRBV20-1 and TRBJ2-1, with 8 bases that match TRBD2. The CDR3 sequence is 16 residues long. V gave up 3 bases and J gave up 0 bases; unmatched junction bases: 7. Per the germline V gene, CDR1 is DFQATT and CDR2 is SNEGSKA (reference sequence). The part of the CDR3 DNA that was read is TGCAGTGCTAGTCCCGGGGGGGGCAGCTCCTACAATGAG. Its translation: CSASPGGGSSYNE. The complete CDR3 sequence is CSASPGGGSSYNEQFF.

At least ten counts were recorded for this clone. The CDR3 end lies 3 residues beyond the end of the read and is filled in from the germline J gene. The chain joins TRBV7-3 to TRBJ1-2; 8 bases fit TRBD1. The CDR3 is made up of 13 amino acids. V lost 4 bases to trimming and J lost 5 bases; unmatched junction nucleotides: 3. In germline, CDR1 is SGHTA, CDR2 FQGTGA. This CDR3 reads CASSSDRGYGYTF. CDR3 DNA, as far as it was read: TGTGCCAGCAGCTCAGACAGGGGATATGGC.

This clone was observed at least ten times. The CDR3 end falls 3 residues outside the read, so it is completed with the germline J gene. The gene calls are TRBV5-1 and TRBJ2-2, with 9 positions matching TRBD2. Per germline, CDR1 SGHRS and CDR2 YFSETQ. CDR3 length: 15 residues. The ends lost 1 base at V and 6 bases at J; junction bases unmatched: 4. CDR3 DNA, as far as it was read: TGCGCCAGCAGCTTGTTACTAGCGGGTGCCGGGGAG. Its protein is CASSLLLAGAGE. The full CDR3 protein is CASSLLLAGAGELFF.

In regard to this clone: The DNA ends 3 residues before the CDR3 does, and the rest of the CDR3 is filled in from the germline J gene. This chain connects TRBV11-3 to TRBJ2-7; D perhaps matches TRBD1 (8 bases). The germline V gene encodes CDR1 SGHNT and CDR2 YENEEA. The CDR3 runs 15 residues. V was pared by 5 bases and J by 3 bases, with 17 bases between. The CDR3: CASSPGGGQVYEQYF. CDR3 DNA, as far as it was read: TGTGCCAGCAGCCCAGGCGGGGGACAGGTCTACGAG.

At least ten counts were recorded for this clone. The read comes to an end 3 residues before the CDR3 does, leaving the germline J gene to fill in the end. The V call is TRBV19, the J call TRBJ2-3; 8 nucleotides align to TRBD1. The V gene end was trimmed by 7 bases and the J gene end by 4 bases; junction bases not matched to a gene: 13. This CDR3 contains 16 residues. Germline V gene lookup returns CDR1 LNHDA and CDR2 SQIVND (reference sequence). The CDR3 loop is CASTHLQGTGADTQYF. The sequenced part of the CDR3 DNA is TGTGCCAGTACCCATCTCCAGGGGACAGGCGCAGATACG. Using reference TRBV19 and TRBJ2-3 for the parts outside the CDR3, the full variable domain is DGGITQSPKYLFRKEGQNVTLSCEQNLNHDAMYWYRQDPGQGLRLIYYSQIVNDFQKGDIAEGYSVSREKKESFPLTVTSAQKNPTAFYLCASTHLQGTGADTQYFGPGTRLTVL.